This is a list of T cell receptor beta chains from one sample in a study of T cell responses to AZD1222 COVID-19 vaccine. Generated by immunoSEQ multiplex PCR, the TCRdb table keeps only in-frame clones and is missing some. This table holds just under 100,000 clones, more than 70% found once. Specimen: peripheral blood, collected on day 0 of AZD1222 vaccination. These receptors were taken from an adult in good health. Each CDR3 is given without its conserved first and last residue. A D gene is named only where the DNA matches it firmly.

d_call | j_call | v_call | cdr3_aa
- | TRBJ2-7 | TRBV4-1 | ASSQRTDYEQY
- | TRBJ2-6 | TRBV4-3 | ASSTRSPGANVLT
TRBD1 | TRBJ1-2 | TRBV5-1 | ASSSGTGQGPGGYT
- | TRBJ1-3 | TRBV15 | ATSRVRGGGNTIY
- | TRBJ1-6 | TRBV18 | ASSPIGTADSPLH
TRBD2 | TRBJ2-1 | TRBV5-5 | ASSLELAGGLYNEQF
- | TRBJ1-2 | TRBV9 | ASSVEPFNYGYT
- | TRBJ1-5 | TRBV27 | ASSLYNGNQPQH
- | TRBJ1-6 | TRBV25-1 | ASGPGGRGNSPLH
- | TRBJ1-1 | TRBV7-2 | ASSLNLGPNTEAF
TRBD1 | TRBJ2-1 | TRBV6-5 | ATGQGPSSYNEQF
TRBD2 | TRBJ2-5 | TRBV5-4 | ASTWSGGAETQY
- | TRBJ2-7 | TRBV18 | ASSPPTKGNEQY
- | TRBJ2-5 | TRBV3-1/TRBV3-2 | ASSQDLPGDKGGETQY
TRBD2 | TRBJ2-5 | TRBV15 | ATSVGLAEETQY
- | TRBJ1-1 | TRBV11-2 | ASNSAREHTEAF
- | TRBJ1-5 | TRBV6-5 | ASSLTYSNQPQH
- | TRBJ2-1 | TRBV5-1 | ASSLYIGRYNEQF
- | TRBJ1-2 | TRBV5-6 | ASSPNGRYYGYT
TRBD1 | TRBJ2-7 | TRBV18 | ASSPEIDRVYEQY
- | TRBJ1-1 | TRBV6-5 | ASNGQNTEAF
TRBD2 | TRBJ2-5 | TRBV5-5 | ASSLTGTSVETQY
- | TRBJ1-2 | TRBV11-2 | ASSLEAHSLYGYT
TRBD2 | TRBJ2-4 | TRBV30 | AWSSGGKQY
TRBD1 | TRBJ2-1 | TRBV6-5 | ASSSTGTGKNEQF
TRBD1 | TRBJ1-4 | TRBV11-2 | ASSLRDRGPREKLF
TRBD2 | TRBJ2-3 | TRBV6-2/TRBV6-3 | ASSYSILAGNTDTQY
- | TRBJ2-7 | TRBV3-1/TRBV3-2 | ASRSGGRDEQY
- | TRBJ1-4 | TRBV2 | ASKNSRNEKLF
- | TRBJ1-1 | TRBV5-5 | ATRRGTEAF
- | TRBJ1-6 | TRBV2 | ASSGGPSPLH
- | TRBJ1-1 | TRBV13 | ASSLSRGDYTEAF
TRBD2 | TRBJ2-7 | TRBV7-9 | ASSLGIAGTGEQY
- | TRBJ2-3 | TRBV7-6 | ASSLDYTQY
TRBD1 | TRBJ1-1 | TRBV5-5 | ASSRTTTGGTEAF
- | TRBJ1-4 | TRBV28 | ASSFGGGNEKLF
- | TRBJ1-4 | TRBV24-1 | ATSDGGPNEKLF
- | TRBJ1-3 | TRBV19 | ASHQVAAGNTIY
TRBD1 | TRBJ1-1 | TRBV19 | ASSSDRGITEAF
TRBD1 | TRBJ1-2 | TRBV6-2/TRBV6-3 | ASSRTGRYGYT
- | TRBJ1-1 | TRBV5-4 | ASSSRTSPMNTEAF
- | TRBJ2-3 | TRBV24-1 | ATSLQGGADTQY